The rows below give T cell receptor beta chains drawn from one sample of a study of Ad26.COV2.S vaccination and SARS-CoV-2 variants. TCRdb keeps only in-frame clones here, not all; method: immunoSEQ multiplex PCR. This table has 350,000 to 450,000 clones, around 86% appearing once. Sequences were derived from peripheral blood, sampled in a trial of Ad26.COV2.S vaccine versus placebo. The receptors were sampled from a person between 18 and 60 years old who received the Ad26.COV2.S COVID-19 vaccine or a placebo. Each CDR3 is given with its conserved first and last residue. Fields, in order: D gene, clone size, J gene, V gene, CDR3 protein, CDR3 DNA. The D gene is left open where the match is weak. Size values are once, few and many counts, or a class for expanded clones, and some rows have none.

>.|.|TRBJ2-1|TRBV10-2
CASSVQSSYNEQFF
TGCGCCAGCAGTGTTCAAAGCTCCTACAATGAGCAGTTCTTC
>.|few|TRBJ1-3|TRBV13
CASSRPTEGKDTIYF
TGTGCCAGCAGCAGACCGACCGAGGGTAAGGACACCATATATTTT
>.|.|TRBJ1-6|TRBV2
CASTSNSPLHF
TGTGCCAGCACAAGTAATTCACCCCTCCACTTT
>.|.|TRBJ1-2|TRBV6-2/TRBV6-3
CASSYSPSDYGYTF
TGTGCCAGCAGTTATTCCCCCTCGGACTATGGCTACACCTTC
>.|.|TRBJ1-2|TRBV4-2
CASSPQAGARAYGYTF
TGTGCCAGCAGCCCGCAGGCTGGGGCGCGGGCTTATGGCTACACCTTC
>.|.|TRBJ2-1|TRBV6-2/TRBV6-3
CASSYSRTDNEQFF
TGTGCCAGCAGTTACAGCCGGACAGACAATGAGCAGTTCTTC
>.|.|TRBJ1-1|TRBV18
CASSSGNGTEAFF
TGTGCCAGCTCATCGGGCAACGGGACTGAAGCTTTCTTT
>TRBD2|once|TRBJ2-1|TRBV7-8
CASSLALFGGGTFNEQFF
TGTGCCAGCAGCTTAGCGCTTTTCGGCGGGGGGACCTTCAATGAGCAGTTCTTC
>.|.|TRBJ2-1|TRBV27
CASSYSGDYRYNEQFF
TGTGCCAGCAGTTATTCAGGGGACTACCGATACAATGAGCAGTTCTTC
>.|.|TRBJ2-5|TRBV19
CASSRRGRETQYF
TGTGCCAGTAGTAGAAGGGGCAGGGAGACCCAGTACTTC
>TRBD1|once|TRBJ2-1|TRBV29-1
CSGQGYNEQFF
TGCAGCGGACAGGGATACAATGAGCAGTTCTTC
>.|.|TRBJ2-1|TRBV9
CASSVRVSSYNEQFF
TGTGCCAGCAGCGTACGCGTTAGCTCCTACAATGAGCAGTTCTTC
>.|.|TRBJ1-2|TRBV11-2
CASSLGDSLGYTF
TGTGCCAGCAGCTTAGGAGACAGCCTCGGCTACACCTTC
>.|.|TRBJ1-1|TRBV7-9
CASSGPGYTEAFF
TGTGCCAGCAGCGGACCGGGTTACACTGAAGCTTTCTTT
>.|.|TRBJ2-5|TRBV11-3
CASSFPGTETQYF
TGTGCCAGCAGCTTTCCGGGTACGGAGACCCAGTACTTC
>TRBD1|.|TRBJ2-7|TRBV14
CASSPGQGAYEQYF
TGTGCCAGCAGCCCCGGACAGGGGGCCTACGAGCAGTACTTC
>TRBD1|.|TRBJ1-3|TRBV7-2
CASSFGTAGNTIYF
TGTGCCAGCAGCTTCGGGACAGCTGGAAACACCATATATTTT
>.|.|TRBJ1-2|TRBV28
CASSTGFPGYTF
TGTGCCAGCAGCACAGGGTTTCCTGGCTACACCTTC
>.|.|TRBJ1-1|TRBV30
CAWSWDPARGTEAFF
TGTGCCTGGAGTTGGGACCCCGCAAGGGGGACTGAAGCTTTCTTT
>.|.|TRBJ2-7|TRBV18
CASSPLGGRSSYEQYF
TGTGCCAGCTCACCACTCGGGGGGCGTTCTTCCTACGAGCAGTACTTC
>.|.|TRBJ2-5|TRBV7-9
CASSIIETQYF
TGTGCCAGCAGCATTATAGAGACCCAGTACTTC
>TRBD2|.|TRBJ2-1|TRBV4-1
CASSGLESSNEQFF
TGCGCCAGCTCCGGACTAGAATCGTCGAATGAGCAGTTCTTC
>.|.|TRBJ2-2|TRBV9
CASSVATEGPNTGELFF
TGTGCCAGCAGCGTAGCTACAGAGGGGCCGAACACCGGGGAGCTGTTTTTT
>TRBD2|.|TRBJ2-2|TRBV30
CAWSVGRGDTGELFF
TGTGCCTGGAGTGTAGGGCGGGGGGACACCGGGGAGCTGTTTTTT
>.|.|TRBJ2-7|TRBV5-1
CASSQGPRSSYEQYF
TGCGCCAGCAGCCAGGGACCTCGGAGCTCCTACGAGCAGTACTTC